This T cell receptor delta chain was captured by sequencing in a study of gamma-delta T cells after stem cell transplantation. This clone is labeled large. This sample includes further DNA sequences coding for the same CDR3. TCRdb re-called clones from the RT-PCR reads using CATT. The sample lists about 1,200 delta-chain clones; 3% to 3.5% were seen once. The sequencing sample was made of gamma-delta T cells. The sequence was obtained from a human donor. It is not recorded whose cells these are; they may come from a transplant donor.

The CDR3 DNA is TGTGCCTGTGACACGGTACAACTGGGGGATACTACCTCGTACACCGATAAACTCATCTTT. This encodes CACDTVQLGDTTSYTDKLIF. The chain recombines TRDV2 with TRDJ1; 12 bases match TRDD3. The CDR3 spans 20 residues. CDR1 and CDR2 from the germline V gene are GEAIGNYY and EKD. Losses at the gene ends were 1 base for V and 0 bases for J; bases not matched to a gene: 14.